These 20 T cell receptor beta chains originate from one sample sequenced in a study of blood T cell repertoires in COVID-19. Produced via immunoSEQ multiplex PCR; TCRdb's table is partial and in-frame only. The table records more than 150,000 clones, 80% of them present only once. The sample was PBMCs or T cells enriched from blood (not recorded which). The receptors derive from a man in his 60s who had been exposed to COVID-19.

The chain recombines TRBV5-8 with TRBJ1-5; no definite D call. CDR1 SGHTS and CDR2 YDEGEE come from the germline V gene. The CDR3 sequence is 14 residues long. Trimming removed 1 base at V and 4 bases at J, with 9 bases between. The CDR3 coding sequence is TGTGCCAGCAGCTTGCTGTCGGGAAATCAGCCCCAGCATTTT. Its translation: CASSLLSGNQPQHF.

The V call is TRBV5-4, the J call TRBJ2-1; 9 nucleotides agree with TRBD2. Losses at the gene ends were 4 bases for V and 9 bases for J; bases not matched to a gene: 11. Germline V lookup: CDR1 SGHNT, CDR2 YYREEE (reference sequence). CDR3 length equals 15 residues. This chain's CDR3 is CASSAGTSPDLEQFF. Here the CDR3 DNA reads TGTGCCAGCAGCGCCGGGACTAGCCCCGACCTTGAGCAGTTCTTC.

This sequence joins TRBV18 and TRBJ2-3; TRBD2 aligns across 11 bases. Unmatched junction bases numbered 11, after V lost 3 bases and J lost 6 bases. The CDR3 is made up of 17 amino acids. Germline values: CDR1 KGHSH, CDR2 LQKENI. CDR3 in amino acids: CASSPGSSGRAADTQYF. The CDR3 coding sequence is TGTGCCAGCTCACCTGGAAGTAGCGGGAGGGCCGCCGATACGCAGTATTTT.

This clone was counted only a few times. The V gene is TRBV7-8, the J gene TRBJ1-6, with 10 positions matching TRBD1. The CDR3 has 15 amino acids. J gave up 10 bases and V 6 bases, and 9 bases lay outside the gene matches. The germline CDR1 and CDR2 sequences are SGHVS and FQNEAQ. CDR3 region: CASRVRDRGGSPLHF. CDR3 sequence (DNA): TGTGCCAGCAGAGTCCGGGACAGGGGTGGGTCACCCCTCCACTTT.

This chain links TRBV19 with TRBJ1-2; D is ambiguous. Looked up from germline, CDR1 is LNHDA and CDR2 is SQIVND (reference sequence). CDR3 size: 14 residues. Trimming removed 1 base at V and 5 bases at J, with 11 bases between. The CDR3 DNA reads TGTGCCAGTAGTATAGGCTACAGTCTTTATGGCTACACCTTC. This gives the protein CASSIGYSLYGYTF.

The CDR3 nucleotides are TGCGCCAGCAGCTTGGCCGGCAGGATCCCATCAAGCTCTGGGGCCAACGTCCTGACTTTC. Its protein product is CASSLAGRIPSSSGANVLTF. The J gene is TRBJ2-6, the V gene TRBV5-1; D is uncertain. The CDR3 loop spans 20 amino acids. Trimming pared 0 bases from V and 0 bases from J, leaving 19 bases between. Germline CDR1 reads SGHRS; CDR2 reads YFSETQ.

The rearrangement links TRBV19 to TRBJ1-2; D perhaps matches TRBD1 (6 bases). Germline V gives CDR1 LNHDA, CDR2 SQIVND (reference sequence). The CDR3 covers 16 residues. V lost 4 bases and J lost 0, with 15 bases in between. CDR3 residues: CASSTQWTASNYGYTF. The CDR3 nucleotides read TGTGCCAGTAGTACTCAGTGGACAGCATCTAACTATGGCTACACCTTC.

The chain uses TRBV11-2 and TRBJ2-7; D possibly corresponds to TRBD1 (5 bases). The CDR3 totals 15 residues. V gave up 5 bases and J gave up 2 bases, with 16 bases separating them. The germline CDR1 and CDR2 sequences are SGHAT and FQNNGV. The CDR3 nucleotides are TGTGCCAGCAGCCACGAAGGGGCCAGGACCTACGAGCAGTACTTC. It specifies CASSHEGARTYEQYF.

J is TRBJ2-7 and V is TRBV5-1; tentative D call: TRBD1 (6 bases). V lost 2 bases and J lost 0, with 9 bases in between. The CDR3 is made up of 14 amino acids. In germline, CDR1 is SGHRS, CDR2 YFSETQ. The CDR3 coding sequence is TGCGCCAGCAGCTTTGACAGGAGCTCCTACGAGCAGTACTTC. Its protein is CASSFDRSSYEQYF.

The V gene is TRBV7-2, the J gene TRBJ2-2, with 10 bases aligning to TRBD2. V lost 2 bases and J lost 6; bases outside the gene matches: 6. The germline V gene encodes CDR1 SGHTA and CDR2 FQGNSA. This CDR3 region has 16 residues. The CDR3 reads CASSLTSGRGAGELFF. CDR3 in DNA: TGTGCCAGCAGCTTAACCAGCGGGAGGGGCGCCGGGGAGCTGTTTTTT.

This clone was observed a handful of times. The chain carries TRBV29-1 and TRBJ1-2; D possibly corresponds to TRBD1 (5 bases). CDR1 is SQVTM, CDR2 ANQGSEA, per germline. The CDR3 sequence is 12 residues long. V lost 3 bases and J lost 7, with 12 bases in between. The CDR3, as DNA: TGCAGCGTTGATAGGCAGGGTCCTGGCTACACCTTC. Encoded protein: CSVDRQGPGYTF. The full variable domain, rest sourced from reference TRBV29-1 and TRBJ1-2, is SAVISQKPSRDICQRGTSLTIQCQVDSQVTMMFWYRQQPGQSLTLIATANQGSEATYESGFVIDKFPISRPNLTFSTLTVSNMSPEDSSIYLCSVDRQGPGYTFGSGTRLTVV.

The V call is TRBV5-4, the J call TRBJ2-5; 12 nucleotides match TRBD2. Germline lookup yields CDR1 SGHNT and CDR2 YYREEE (reference sequence). The CDR3 consists of 16 residues. V was pared by 6 bases and J by 5 bases, with 11 bases of the junction left unmatched. The CDR3 sequence: CASTSLAGGPWETQYF. CDR3 bases: TGTGCCAGCACCTCTCTAGCGGGAGGGCCGTGGGAGACCCAGTACTTC.

The genes are TRBV19 and TRBJ1-3; no firm D call. The V end lost 0 bases, the J end lost 4 bases, and 7 bases lay between the germline ends. CDR1 and CDR2 from the germline V gene are LNHDA and SQIVND (reference sequence). The CDR3 is 14 amino acids. Here the CDR3 reads CASSIEEPGNTIYF. In DNA, the CDR3 is TGTGCCAGTAGTATAGAGGAGCCAGGAAACACCATATATTTT. Complete variable domain (other parts from reference TRBV19 and TRBJ1-3): DGGITQSPKYLFRKEGQNVTLSCEQNLNHDAMYWYRQDPGQGLRLIYYSQIVNDFQKGDIAEGYSVSREKKESFPLTVTSAQKNPTAFYLCASSIEEPGNTIYFGEGSWLTVV.

J is TRBJ1-2 and V is TRBV2; D remains ambiguous. V was clipped by 3 bases and J by 4 bases, with 9 bases between them. Germline CDR1 reads SNHLY; CDR2 reads FYNNEI. The CDR3 runs 13 residues. The CDR3: CASSEATGYGYTF. The CDR3 DNA reads as TGTGCCAGCAGTGAGGCGACGGGCTATGGCTACACCTTC. The variable domain in full, completed from reference TRBV2 and TRBJ1-2, reads EPEVTQTPSHQVTQMGQEVILRCVPISNHLYFYWYRQILGQKVEFLVSFYNNEISEKSEIFDDQFSVERPDGSNFTLKIRSTKLEDSAMYFCASSEATGYGYTFGSGTRLTVV.

The chain has TRBV11-1 and TRBJ2-4, with D maybe TRBD1 (5 bases). From germline, CDR1 is SGHAT and CDR2 FQDESV (reference sequence). V was clipped by 1 base and J by 8 bases, with 12 bases between them. This CDR3 is 14 amino acids long. The CDR3 protein is CASSLEGRAHIQYF. Here the CDR3 DNA reads TGTGCCAGCAGCTTAGAAGGCAGGGCCCACATTCAGTACTTC.

The chain links TRBV11-3 to TRBJ2-2; possible D gene TRBD2, 6 bases. The CDR3 spans 16 residues. The germline CDR1 and CDR2 sequences are SGHNT and YENEEA. Trimming removed 2 bases at V and 4 bases at J, with 14 bases between. The CDR3 spells CASSLRWGLGTGELFF. The CDR3 region has the DNA TGTGCCAGCAGCTTAAGATGGGGACTCGGCACCGGGGAGCTGTTTTTT.

The chain employs TRBV9 and TRBJ2-5, with 10 nucleotides matching TRBD2. Germline lookup yields CDR1 SGDLS and CDR2 YYNGEE. With V trimmed by 3 bases and J by 5 bases, 4 bases remained unmatched. The CDR3 is made up of 14 amino acids. CDR3: CASSASGSHETQYF. The CDR3 DNA reads as TGTGCCAGCAGCGCTAGCGGGAGTCATGAGACCCAGTACTTC. The whole variable domain, filled in from reference TRBV9 and TRBJ2-5, reads DSGVTQTPKHLITATGQRVTLRCSPRSGDLSVYWYQQSLDQGLQFLIQYYNGEERAKGNILERFSAQQFPDLHSELNLSSLELGDSALYFCASSASGSHETQYFGPGTRLLVL.

This chain links TRBV10-1 with TRBJ2-1; 12 bases fit TRBD1. CDR1 is WNHNN and CDR2 is SYGVQD in the germline V gene (reference sequence). Trimming removed 3 bases from V and 9 bases from J; junction bases left unmatched: 6. CDR3 length: 15 amino acids. CDR3 sequence (DNA): TGCGCCAGCAGTGACCGCGGGACAGGGGGCCGTGAGCAGTTCTTC. This gives the protein CASSDRGTGGREQFF.

V and J are TRBV3-1 (or the pseudogene TRBV3-2) and TRBJ2-1; 14 bases are a match to TRBD2. This CDR3 contains 18 residues. Per germline, CDR1 LGHDT and CDR2 YNNKEL (reference sequence). With 3 bases clipped from V and 0 bases from J, the junction kept 4 bases outside the gene matches. Here the CDR3 DNA reads TGTGCCAGCAGCCAGGGACTAGCGGGAGCTTCCTCCTACAATGAGCAGTTCTTC. It encodes CASSQGLAGASSYNEQFF.

The chain combines TRBV7-2 with TRBJ1-4; D is undetermined. V lost 6 bases to trimming and J lost 3 bases, with 11 bases between them. Per germline, CDR1 SGHTA and CDR2 FQGNSA. The CDR3 contains 14 residues. For the CDR3, the DNA is TGTGCCAGCAGACTGACACTGGCTAATGAAAAACTGTTTTTT. Protein sequence: CASRLTLANEKLFF.